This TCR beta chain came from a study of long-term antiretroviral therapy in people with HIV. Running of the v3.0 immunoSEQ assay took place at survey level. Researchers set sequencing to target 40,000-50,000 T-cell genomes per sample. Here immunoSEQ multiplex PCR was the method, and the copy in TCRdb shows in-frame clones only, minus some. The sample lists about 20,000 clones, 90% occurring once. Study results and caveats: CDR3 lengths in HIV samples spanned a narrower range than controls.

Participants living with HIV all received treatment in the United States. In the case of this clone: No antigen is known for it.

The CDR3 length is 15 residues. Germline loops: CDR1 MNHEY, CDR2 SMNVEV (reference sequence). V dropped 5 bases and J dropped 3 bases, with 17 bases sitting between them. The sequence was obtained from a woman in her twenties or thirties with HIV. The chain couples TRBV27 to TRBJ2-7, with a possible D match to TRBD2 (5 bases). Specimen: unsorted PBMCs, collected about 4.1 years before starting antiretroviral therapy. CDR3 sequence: CASSSKPGNDYEQYF. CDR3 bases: TGTGCCAGCAGTAGCAAGCCCGGGAACGACTACGAGCAGTACTTC.